This passage covers 19 T cell receptor beta chains from one sample sequenced in a study of T cell responses to AZD1222 COVID-19 vaccine. This table comes from immunoSEQ multiplex PCR, and its TCRdb copy is limited to in-frame clones, with some not included. Of 140,000 to 150,000 clones listed, roughly 89% were seen once; the top ten hold around 1.5%. The source material was peripheral blood, sampled on day 0 of AZD1222 vaccination. These receptor sequences come from an adult in good health.

The chain is built from TRBV9 and TRBJ2-5; 7 bases are a match to TRBD1. In germline, CDR1 is SGDLS, CDR2 YYNGEE. The CDR3 is 14 residues long. V trimming: 3 bases; J trimming: 7 bases; junction bases outside the gene matches: 9. The CDR3 sequence is CASSALGQVGTQYF. For the CDR3, the DNA is TGTGCCAGCAGCGCCTTAGGACAGGTCGGGACCCAGTACTTC.

This clone was seen only a few times. The V gene is TRBV5-1, the J gene TRBJ2-1; D is uncertain. With 0 bases removed from V and 4 bases from J, the gap between germline ends came to 17 bases. The CDR3 runs 17 residues. CDR1 SGHRS and CDR2 YFSETQ come from the germline V gene. The CDR3 DNA sequence: TGCGCCAGCAGCTTGGCTTTTGGCTTTTCTTCTTACAATGAGCAGTTCTTC. Translation: CASSLAFGFSSYNEQFF.

The chain uses TRBV18 and TRBJ1-3; 7 bases agree with TRBD1. The CDR3 is 16 residues long. CDR1 and CDR2 (germline): KGHSH, LQKENI. J lost 8 bases, V lost 6 bases, and 16 bases had no gene match. The CDR3 region has the DNA TGTGCCAGCTCCCCCATAGGGGGCGCCGAGGGACACACCATATATTTT. The encoded protein is CASSPIGGAEGHTIYF.

The rearrangement uses TRBV7-8 and TRBJ2-7; D not certain. This CDR3 region has 12 residues. With 4 bases removed from V and 2 bases from J, the gap between germline ends came to 6 bases. Germline assignment: CDR1 SGHVS and CDR2 FQNEAQ. CDR3 region: CASSSTAYEQYF. CDR3 DNA sequence: TGTGCCAGCAGCTCGACTGCCTACGAGCAGTACTTC.

V and J are TRBV28 and TRBJ2-4; 11 nucleotides match TRBD1. The CDR3 runs to 20 residues. From germline, CDR1 is MDHEN and CDR2 SYDVKM. Trimming took 1 base from V and 1 from J; bases not matched to a gene: 12. In nucleotides, the CDR3 is TGTGCCAGCAGTTTATTTTTGGGGACAGGGGGGTCGACGGCCAAAAACATTCAGTACTTC. Its protein product is CASSLFLGTGGSTAKNIQYF.

V and J are TRBV28 and TRBJ2-7; D is unresolved. CDR3 length equals 11 residues. V lost 6 bases and J 7 bases, leaving 10 bases between the germline ends. Germline V gene sequence: CDR1 MDHEN, CDR2 SYDVKM. In nucleotides, the CDR3 is TGTGCCAGCAGCCCCCTTAGAGAGCAGTACTTC. Translation: CASSPLREQYF.

This clone showed up just once. This rearrangement joins TRBV4-2 to TRBJ1-1; D unresolved. Germline loops: CDR1 LGHNA, CDR2 YNFKEQ. V dropped 4 bases and J dropped 1 base, with 13 bases sitting between them. The CDR3 is 15 residues long. CDR3 protein: CASSPPGRGNTEAFF. DNA for the CDR3: TGTGCCAGCAGCCCGCCTGGCCGGGGGAACACTGAAGCTTTCTTT.

V is TRBV19 and J is TRBJ2-1; 10 nucleotides match TRBD2. V shed 1 base, J shed 0 bases, and the junction held 6 bases outside the gene matches. The CDR3 length is 18 residues. Germline V gene data show CDR1 as LNHDA and CDR2 as SQIVND (reference sequence). The CDR3 DNA reads TGTGCCAGTAGTATAGTGCTAGCGGGAGTACACTCCTACAATGAGCAGTTCTTC. This sequence encodes CASSIVLAGVHSYNEQFF.

V usage is TRBV5-1 and J usage is TRBJ2-7; TRBD2 agrees at 7 bases. Germline V gene sequence: CDR1 SGHRS, CDR2 YFSETQ. This CDR3 has 12 residues. V trimming: 3 bases; J trimming: 7 bases; junction bases outside the gene matches: 4. Here the CDR3 reads CASSSPGGEQYF. The CDR3, as DNA: TGCGCCAGCAGCTCCCCGGGGGGAGAGCAGTACTTC.

V is TRBV6-5 and J is TRBJ2-7; D ambiguous. The CDR3 extends over 15 amino acids. From germline, CDR1 is MNHEY and CDR2 SVGAGI. V was cut by 6 bases and J by 2 bases, with 17 bases left in between. DNA of the CDR3: TGTGCCAGCAGCCCCGTTCGTCATCCTACCTACGAGCAGTACTTC. This translates into CASSPVRHPTYEQYF.

J is TRBJ1-5 and V is TRBV27, with D possibly being TRBD1 (6 bases). The CDR3 extends over 13 amino acids. V lost 6 bases, J lost 5 bases, and 11 bases lay in between. Looked up from germline, CDR1 is MNHEY and CDR2 is SMNVEV (reference sequence). CDR3 loop: CASRQGSYQPQHF. The CDR3 DNA is TGTGCCAGCAGACAGGGAAGCTATCAGCCCCAGCATTTT.

This chain joins TRBV18 and TRBJ2-2; the match to TRBD2 covers 9 bases. This CDR3 region has 15 residues. CDR1 is KGHSH, CDR2 LQKENI, per germline. V lost 1 base and J lost 5; bases outside the gene matches: 2. CDR3 bases: TGTGCCAGCTCACCACTAGCGGGAGATACCGGGGAGCTGTTTTTT. This codes for CASSPLAGDTGELFF.

The chain recombines TRBV27 with TRBJ2-3, with D possibly being TRBD1 or TRBD2 (5 bases each). The germline CDR1 and CDR2 sequences are MNHEY and SMNVEV (reference sequence). Trimming removed 7 bases from V and 3 bases from J, with 23 bases in between. There are 17 residues in the CDR3. CDR3 coding DNA: TGTGCCAGCACCTCGATGGGACCGGCCGGCGCAACAGATACGCAGTATTTT. Translation gives CASTSMGPAGATDTQYF.

The chain uses TRBV7-2 and TRBJ2-5; 13 bases are shared with TRBD2. This CDR3 comprises 16 residues. V lost 5 bases to trimming and J lost 5 bases; unmatched junction nucleotides: 8. Germline CDR1 is SGHTA and CDR2 is FQGNSA. The CDR3 protein is CASSPLLAGGLETQYF. CDR3 sequence (DNA): TGTGCCAGCAGCCCATTACTAGCGGGAGGGCTCGAGACCCAGTACTTC.

The chain is built from TRBV4-1 and TRBJ1-2; D is ambiguous. Trimming removed 1 base at V and 1 base at J, with 7 bases between. Germline V gene data show CDR1 as MGHRA and CDR2 as YSYEKL. The CDR3 has 14 residues. The CDR3 is CASSQAYSNYGYTF. CDR3 nucleotide sequence: TGCGCCAGCAGCCAAGCATACAGTAACTATGGCTACACCTTC.

The rearrangement uses TRBV4-1 and TRBJ2-4, with D maybe TRBD1 (6 bases). The V end was cut by 3 bases, the J end by 0 bases, with 9 bases between. CDR3 length equals 15 residues. From germline, CDR1 is MGHRA and CDR2 YSYEKL. The chain's CDR3 is CASSQGAGAKNIQYF. CDR3 sequence (DNA): TGCGCCAGCAGCCAGGGGGCAGGAGCCAAAAACATTCAGTACTTC.

The chain joins TRBV27 to TRBJ1-1; D is uncertain. CDR1 MNHEY and CDR2 SMNVEV come from the germline V gene (reference sequence). The CDR3 is 16 residues long. The ends were cut back, 3 bases at V and 6 bases at J, with 20 bases in the middle. The CDR3 loop reads CASSLHYTDQSPEAFF. CDR3 in DNA: TGTGCCAGCAGTTTGCACTACACCGATCAAAGCCCTGAAGCTTTCTTT.

This clone was seen a few times. J is TRBJ1-6 and V is TRBV7-2; D perhaps matches TRBD1 (6 bases). Trimming took 2 bases from V and 7 from J, leaving 12 bases between them. Germline V gives CDR1 SGHTA, CDR2 FQGNSA. This CDR3 is 15 amino acids long. DNA for the CDR3: TGTGCCAGCAGCTTAATCTTGCAGGGGAATTCACCCCTCCACTTT. Its translation: CASSLILQGNSPLHF.

J is TRBJ1-5 and V is TRBV4-1; D remains unclear. The CDR3 consists of 17 residues. CDR1 MGHRA and CDR2 YSYEKL come from the germline V gene. Trimming left V 0 bases short and J 3 bases short, with 15 bases between. The CDR3 region has the DNA TGCGCCAGCAGCCAAGAGGACTTGGTGAAGTCCAATCAGCCCCAGCATTTT. Translating it yields CASSQEDLVKSNQPQHF.